This T cell receptor (beta chain) was profiled in a study of T-cell reconstitution after alpha-beta-depleted transplantation in children. Study observations and caveats: High day-60 TCRbeta diversity in some patients came from surviving recipient T cells and thymic progenitors. From newly produced T cells came most of the T-cell counts and diversity one year after transplant. Reportedly, roughly two months post-transplant, alpha-beta T cells arose from several hundred expanded graft clones.

This clonotype was counted at least ten times. Its antigen is still unknown. Researchers prepared the TCRbeta library using unique molecular identifiers, the study reports. TCRdb analysed the PCR reads with MiXCR anew, one entry per CDR3 protein. The sample shows some 300,000 distinct CDR3 sequences, 6.5% to 9% of them seen only once. The receptor's source is a female patient aged 2 to 10 who had a stem cell transplant for Fanconi anemia, so the T cells may come from the graft donor. This specimen was peripheral blood, taken 360 days after TCRalphabeta/CD19-depleted stem cell transplant.

The CDR3 spells CATSRDWEKLFF. CDR3 sequence (DNA): TGTGCCACCAGCAGAGACTGGGAAAAACTGTTTTTT. The V call is TRBV15, the J call TRBJ1-4; D gene ambiguous. V was clipped by 0 bases and J by 8 bases, with 4 bases between them. The CDR3 sequence is 12 residues long. Germline CDR1 is LNHNV and CDR2 is YYDKDF (reference sequence). Drawing the rest from reference TRBV15 and TRBJ1-4, the complete variable domain is DAMVIQNPRYQVTQFGKPVTLSCSQTLNHNVMYWYQQKSSQAPKLLFHYYDKDFNNEADTPDNFQSRRPNTSFCFLDIRSPGLGDTAMYLCATSRDWEKLFFGSGTQLSVL.